These 9 T cell receptor beta chains share one sample of origin, sequenced in a study of blood T cell repertoires in COVID-19. The assay was immunoSEQ multiplex PCR, and TCRdb's table has in-frame clones only and misses some. This sample carries 150,000 to 200,000 clones, roughly 80% of them seen once, and the ten largest clones take 6% to 8%. Sample: PBMCs or T cells enriched from blood (not recorded which). The receptors were sampled from a man between 40 and 49 years old who had recovered from COVID-19.

The rearrangement joins TRBV27 to TRBJ1-1, with 7 bases that match TRBD1. V gave up 4 bases and J gave up 1 base; unmatched junction bases: 6. CDR1 is MNHEY and CDR2 is SMNVEV in the germline V gene (reference sequence). The CDR3 totals 15 residues. CDR3 loop: CASSYQWTGNTEAFF. The CDR3 bases are TGTGCCAGCAGTTACCAATGGACAGGGAACACTGAAGCTTTCTTT.

The V gene is TRBV28, the J gene TRBJ1-2, with unresolved D. This CDR3 spans 12 amino acids. V gave up 4 bases and J gave up 8 bases, with 11 bases separating them. Germline CDR1 is MDHEN and CDR2 is SYDVKM. The CDR3 loop is CASSSWAEGYTF. The DNA of the CDR3 is TGTGCCAGCAGTTCTTGGGCTGAAGGCTACACCTTC.

The J gene is TRBJ1-6, the V gene TRBV3-1 (or the pseudogene TRBV3-2); D is perhaps TRBD1 (5 bases). V shed 1 base and J shed 9 bases, with 13 bases lying between them. CDR1 LGHDT and CDR2 YNNKEL come from the germline V gene (reference sequence). The CDR3 totals 15 residues. CDR3 amino acids: CASSQVIAGGSPLHF. CDR3 coding DNA: TGTGCCAGCAGCCAAGTAATCGCGGGGGGTTCACCCCTCCACTTT.

The rearrangement joins TRBV12-5 to TRBJ2-1; D remains ambiguous. The CDR3 loop spans 15 amino acids. Trimming left V 2 bases short and J 0 bases short, with 8 bases between. Germline V CDR1 and CDR2: LGHNT, FRNRAP. The CDR3 sequence: CASGLLPNSYNEQFF. In DNA form, the CDR3 reads TGTGCTAGTGGTTTGCTACCGAACTCCTACAATGAGCAGTTCTTC.

This chain uses TRBV10-3 with TRBJ2-2, with 7 positions matching TRBD1. This CDR3 contains 14 residues. The V gene's germline CDR1 is ENHRY and CDR2 SYGVKD. V shed 9 bases and J 2 bases; nucleotides not matched to a gene: 6. The CDR3 nucleotides read TGTGCCATTAGGGACAGTCCAAACACCGGGGAGCTGTTTTTT. This gives the protein CAIRDSPNTGELFF.

The V call is TRBV7-2, the J call TRBJ2-1, with a possible D match to TRBD2 (6 bases). CDR3 size: 14 residues. V was pared by 0 bases and J by 12 bases, with 15 bases between. Germline loops: CDR1 SGHTA, CDR2 FQGNSA. CDR3: CASSLAGLLEGQFF. In DNA, the CDR3 is TGTGCCAGCAGCTTAGCGGGACTCCTAGAGGGGCAGTTCTTC.

The rearrangement uses TRBV7-2 and TRBJ1-2, with 8 bases that match TRBD1. Looked up from germline, CDR1 is SGHTA and CDR2 is FQGNSA. This CDR3 is built from 16 residues. V lost 1 base and J lost 6; bases outside the gene matches: 10. The CDR3 DNA reads TGTGCCAGCAGCTTAGAGGGTTGGGACAGGCAAAATGGCTACACCTTC. Translated: CASSLEGWDRQNGYTF.

The CDR3 DNA follows: TGTGCCAGCTCACCACCGACAGGGTCAAATTCACCCCTCCACTTT. This codes for CASSPPTGSNSPLHF. The V call is TRBV18, the J call TRBJ1-6; 7 nucleotides align to TRBD1. CDR1 and CDR2 (germline): KGHSH, LQKENI. V gave up 0 bases and J gave up 7 bases; unmatched junction bases: 3. This CDR3 comprises 15 residues.

V is TRBV6-6 and J is TRBJ1-5, with 9 bases identical to TRBD1. Trimming at V came to 6 bases and at J to 2 bases, leaving 8 bases not matched to a gene. The CDR3 is 16 residues long. Looked up from germline, CDR1 is MNHNY and CDR2 is SVGAGI (reference sequence). The CDR3 sequence is CASRRDRVEGNQPQHF. As DNA, the CDR3 is TGTGCCAGCAGGCGGGACAGGGTTGAGGGCAATCAGCCCCAGCATTTT.